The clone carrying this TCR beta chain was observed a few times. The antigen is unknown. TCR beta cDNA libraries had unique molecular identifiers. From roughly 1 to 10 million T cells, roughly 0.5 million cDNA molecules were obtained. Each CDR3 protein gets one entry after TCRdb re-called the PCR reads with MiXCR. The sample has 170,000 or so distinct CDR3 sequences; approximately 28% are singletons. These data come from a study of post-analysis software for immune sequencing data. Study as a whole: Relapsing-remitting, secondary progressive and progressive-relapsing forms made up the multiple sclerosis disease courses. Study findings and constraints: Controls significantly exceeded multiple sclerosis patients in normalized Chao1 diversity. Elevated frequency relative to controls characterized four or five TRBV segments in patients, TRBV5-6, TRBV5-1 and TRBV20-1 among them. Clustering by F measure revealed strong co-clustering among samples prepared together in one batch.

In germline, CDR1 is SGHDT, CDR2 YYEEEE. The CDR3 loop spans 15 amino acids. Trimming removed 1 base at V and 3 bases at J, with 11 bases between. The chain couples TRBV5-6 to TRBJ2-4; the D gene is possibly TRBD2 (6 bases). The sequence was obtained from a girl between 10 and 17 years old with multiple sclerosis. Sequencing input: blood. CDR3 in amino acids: CASSLRGYGKNIQYF. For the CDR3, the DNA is TGTGCCAGCAGCTTGCGGGGGTACGGCAAAAACATTCAGTACTTC.